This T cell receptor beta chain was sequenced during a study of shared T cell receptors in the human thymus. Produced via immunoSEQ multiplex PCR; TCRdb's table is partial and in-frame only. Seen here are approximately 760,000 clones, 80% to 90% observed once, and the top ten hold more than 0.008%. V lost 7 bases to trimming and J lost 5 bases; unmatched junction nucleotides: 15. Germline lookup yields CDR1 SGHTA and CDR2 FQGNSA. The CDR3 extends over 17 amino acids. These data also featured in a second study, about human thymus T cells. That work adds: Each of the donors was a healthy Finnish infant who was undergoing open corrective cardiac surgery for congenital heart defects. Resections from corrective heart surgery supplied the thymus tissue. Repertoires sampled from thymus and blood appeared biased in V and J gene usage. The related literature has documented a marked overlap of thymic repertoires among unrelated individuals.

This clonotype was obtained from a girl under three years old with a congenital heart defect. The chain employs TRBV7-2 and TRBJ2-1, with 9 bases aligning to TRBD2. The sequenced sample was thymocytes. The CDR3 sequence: CASKRGGGANTDNEQFF. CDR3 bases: TGTGCCAGCAAGAGGGGCGGGGGGGCGAACACCGACAATGAGCAGTTCTTC.